One T cell receptor beta chain is described in this entry. The antigen is not known. The data were taken from a study of T cell responses to AZD1222 COVID-19 vaccine. The study's findings and limits: CD4 TCRs covered the whole spike, strongest at regions 160-218 and 743-854. Donor demographics were predominantly white British with a female majority; clonal diversity may be underestimated.

The germline V and J ends were trimmed by 5 bases and 1 base, with 15 bases remaining between them. The CDR3 is 15 residues long. Germline values: CDR1 SEHNR, CDR2 FQNEAQ (reference sequence). The assay was immunoSEQ multiplex PCR, and TCRdb's table has in-frame clones only and misses some. The sample includes 150,000 or so clones, 90% to 95% of them seen just once. The sequenced sample was peripheral blood, obtained 28 days after the second AZD1222 dose. The J gene is TRBJ2-7, the V gene TRBV7-9; D perhaps matches TRBD1 (6 bases). This clonotype was sampled from an adult who received the AZD1222 COVID-19 vaccine. The CDR3 loop is CASSTPGTPSYEQYF. DNA for the CDR3: TGTGCCAGCAGCACACCCGGGACACCATCCTACGAGCAGTACTTC.